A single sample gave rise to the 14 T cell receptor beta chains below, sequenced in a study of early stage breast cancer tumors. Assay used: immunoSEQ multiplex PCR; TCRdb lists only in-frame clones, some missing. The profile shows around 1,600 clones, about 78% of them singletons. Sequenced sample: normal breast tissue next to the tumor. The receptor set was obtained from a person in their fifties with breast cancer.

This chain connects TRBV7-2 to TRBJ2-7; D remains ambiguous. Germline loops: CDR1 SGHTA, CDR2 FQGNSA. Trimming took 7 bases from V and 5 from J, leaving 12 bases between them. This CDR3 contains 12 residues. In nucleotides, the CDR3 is TGTGCCAGCAACTCCGGCTGGGACGAGCAGTACTTC. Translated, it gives CASNSGWDEQYF.

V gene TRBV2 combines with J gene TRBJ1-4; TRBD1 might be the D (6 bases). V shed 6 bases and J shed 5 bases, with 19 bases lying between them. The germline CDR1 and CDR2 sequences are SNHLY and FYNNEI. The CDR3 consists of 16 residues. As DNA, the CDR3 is TGTGCCAGCAGGTCCACAACACAGGGCAGCAATGAAAAACTGTTTTTT. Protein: CASRSTTQGSNEKLFF.

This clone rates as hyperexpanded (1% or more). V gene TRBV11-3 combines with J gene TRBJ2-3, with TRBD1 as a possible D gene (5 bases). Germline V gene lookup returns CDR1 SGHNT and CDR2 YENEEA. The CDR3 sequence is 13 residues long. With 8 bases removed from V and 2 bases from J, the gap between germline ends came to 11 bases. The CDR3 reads CASGAEITDTQYF. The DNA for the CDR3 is TGTGCCAGCGGGGCGGAGATCACAGATACGCAGTATTTT.

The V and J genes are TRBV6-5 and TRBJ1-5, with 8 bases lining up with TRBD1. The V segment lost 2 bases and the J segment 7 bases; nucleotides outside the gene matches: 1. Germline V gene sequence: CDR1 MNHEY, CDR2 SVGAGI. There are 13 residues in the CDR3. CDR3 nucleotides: TGTGCCAGCAGTTACCGGGACAGGCAGCCCCAGCATTTT. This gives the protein CASSYRDRQPQHF.

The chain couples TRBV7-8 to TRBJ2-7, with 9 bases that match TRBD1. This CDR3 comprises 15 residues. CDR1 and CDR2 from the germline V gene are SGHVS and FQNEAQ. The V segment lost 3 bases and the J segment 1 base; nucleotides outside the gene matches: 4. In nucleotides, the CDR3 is TGTGCCAGCAGCTTGTTAGGGACAGGGTCCTACGAGCAGTACTTC. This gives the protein CASSLLGTGSYEQYF.

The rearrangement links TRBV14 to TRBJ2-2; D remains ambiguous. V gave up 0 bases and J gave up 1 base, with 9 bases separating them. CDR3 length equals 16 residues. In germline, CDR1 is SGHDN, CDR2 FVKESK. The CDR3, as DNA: TGTGCCAGCAGCCAAGAGTCGCGGAGGAACACCGGGGAGCTGTTTTTT. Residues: CASSQESRRNTGELFF.

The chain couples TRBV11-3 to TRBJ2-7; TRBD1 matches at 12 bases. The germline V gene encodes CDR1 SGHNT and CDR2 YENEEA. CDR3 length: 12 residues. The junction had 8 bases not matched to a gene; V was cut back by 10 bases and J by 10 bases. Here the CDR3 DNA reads TGTGCCATCCTGGGGACAGGGGGCGATCAGTACTTC. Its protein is CAILGTGGDQYF.

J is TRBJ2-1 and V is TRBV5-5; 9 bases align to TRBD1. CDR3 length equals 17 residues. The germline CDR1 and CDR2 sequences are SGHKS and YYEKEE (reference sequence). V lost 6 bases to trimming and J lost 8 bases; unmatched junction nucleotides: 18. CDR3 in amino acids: CASTLRDRENLFDEQFF. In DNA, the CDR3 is TGTGCCAGCACTCTTCGGGACAGGGAGAATTTATTCGATGAGCAGTTCTTC.

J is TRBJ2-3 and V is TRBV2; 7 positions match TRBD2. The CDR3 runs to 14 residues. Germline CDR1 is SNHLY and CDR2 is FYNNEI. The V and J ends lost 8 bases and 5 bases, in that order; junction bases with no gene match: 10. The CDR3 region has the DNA TGTGCCAGCGTACTAGCGAGCCGTTTAGATACGCAGTATTTT. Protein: CASVLASRLDTQYF.

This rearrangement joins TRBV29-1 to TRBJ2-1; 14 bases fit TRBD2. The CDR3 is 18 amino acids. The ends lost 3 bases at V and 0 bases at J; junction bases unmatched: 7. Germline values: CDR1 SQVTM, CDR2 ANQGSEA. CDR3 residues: CSVEGLAGETSSYNEQFF. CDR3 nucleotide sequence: TGCAGCGTTGAGGGACTAGCGGGGGAAACGAGCTCCTACAATGAGCAGTTCTTC.

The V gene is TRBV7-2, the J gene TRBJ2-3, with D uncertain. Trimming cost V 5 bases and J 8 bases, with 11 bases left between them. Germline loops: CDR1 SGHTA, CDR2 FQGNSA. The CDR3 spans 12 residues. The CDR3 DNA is TGTGCCAGCAGCACCCGATCACGTACGCAGTATTTT. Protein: CASSTRSRTQYF.

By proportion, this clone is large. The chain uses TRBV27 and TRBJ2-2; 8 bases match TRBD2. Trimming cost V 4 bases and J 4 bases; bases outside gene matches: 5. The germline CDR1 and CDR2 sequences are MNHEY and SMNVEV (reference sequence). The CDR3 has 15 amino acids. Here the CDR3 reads CASSSGTRGTGELFF. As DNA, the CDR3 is TGTGCCAGCAGTTCCGGGACTAGAGGCACCGGGGAGCTGTTTTTT.

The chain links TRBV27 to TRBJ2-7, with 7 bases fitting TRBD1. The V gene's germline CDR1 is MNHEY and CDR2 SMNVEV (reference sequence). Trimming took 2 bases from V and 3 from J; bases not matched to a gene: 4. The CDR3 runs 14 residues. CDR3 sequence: CASSLTRDSYEQYF. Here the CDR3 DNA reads TGTGCCAGCAGTTTAACCCGGGACAGCTACGAGCAGTACTTC.

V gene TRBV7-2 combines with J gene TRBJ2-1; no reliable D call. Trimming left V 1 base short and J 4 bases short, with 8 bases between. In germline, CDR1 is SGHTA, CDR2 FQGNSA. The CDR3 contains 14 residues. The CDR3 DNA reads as TGTGCCAGCAGCTTAGAGAACTATTACAATGAGCAGTTCTTC. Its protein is CASSLENYYNEQFF.